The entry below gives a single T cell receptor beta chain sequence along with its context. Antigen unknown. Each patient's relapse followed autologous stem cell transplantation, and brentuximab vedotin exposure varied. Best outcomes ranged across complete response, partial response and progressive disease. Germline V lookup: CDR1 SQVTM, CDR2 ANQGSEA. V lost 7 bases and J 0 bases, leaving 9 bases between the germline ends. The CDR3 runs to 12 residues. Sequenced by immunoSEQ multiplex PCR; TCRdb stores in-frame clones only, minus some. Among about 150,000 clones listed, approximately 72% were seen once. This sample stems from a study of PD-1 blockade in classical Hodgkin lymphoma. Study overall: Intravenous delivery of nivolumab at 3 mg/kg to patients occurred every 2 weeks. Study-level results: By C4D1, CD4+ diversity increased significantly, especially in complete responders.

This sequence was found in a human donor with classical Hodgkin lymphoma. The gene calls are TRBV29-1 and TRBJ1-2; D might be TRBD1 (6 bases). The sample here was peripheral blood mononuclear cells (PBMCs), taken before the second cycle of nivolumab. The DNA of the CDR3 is TGCAGCGCCTGGACAGCTAACTATGGCTACACCTTC. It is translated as CSAWTANYGYTF.